This T cell receptor beta chain was captured by sequencing in a study of prognosis after radiotherapy for stage I lung cancer. This CDR3 is 14 amino acids long. CDR1 and CDR2 (germline): MNHEY, SMNVEV (reference sequence). Trimming pared 7 bases from V and 4 bases from J, leaving 13 bases between. Amplicons of TCR beta CDR3 were generated from genomic DNA by two-round multiplex PCR. Each TRBV and TRBJ gene had its own primer in the first PCR round. Second-round PCR used universal primers. One entry per CDR3 protein, called by TCRdb with MiXCR from the multiplex PCR reads. The table shows some 15,000 distinct CDR3 sequences, with about 40% occurring only once.

The genes are TRBV27 and TRBJ2-2; D not resolved. Sequenced here: PBMCs, sampled before or after stereotactic body radiation therapy (not recorded which). This clonotype was obtained from a donor aged 50 or older with non-small cell lung cancer. Here the CDR3 reads CASNLGPSTGELFF. CDR3 nucleotides: TGTGCCAGCAACTTAGGGCCGAGCACCGGGGAGCTGTTTTTT.